The rows below give T cell receptor beta chains drawn from one sample of a study of breast tumors, draining lymph nodes, adjacent tissues. TCRdb independently ran MiXCR on the multiplex PCR reads; one entry per CDR3 protein. The repertoire holds around 290,000 distinct CDR3 sequences, around 30% seen once, with roughly 1.2% in the top ten. Sequencing was done on a sample of axillary lymph node tissue. The receptor set was obtained from a female donor with breast cancer. Some clones in this sample may be carry-over from other donors' samples. CDR3s include the opening cysteine and the closing phenylalanine or tryptophan. D genes are given only for firm matches. Clone size is not always given. Where it is, it says once, few, many or a class for expanded clones.

J gene: TRBJ1-2; D gene: NA; clone size: many; V gene: TRBV15; CDR3 DNA: TGTGCCACCAGCAGAGAGGCAGGGGATTATGGCTACACCTTC; CDR3 protein: CATSREAGDYGYTF
J gene: TRBJ2-3; D gene: NA; clone size: many; V gene: TRBV4-2; CDR3 DNA: TGTGCCAGCAGCCAAGCCCCCGACACCGGGGATACGCAGTATTTT; CDR3 protein: CASSQAPDTGDTQYF
J gene: TRBJ1-3; D gene: NA; clone size: NA; V gene: TRBV2; CDR3 DNA: TGTGCCAGCAGTGGACGAGACGGCAGAAACACCATATATTTT; CDR3 protein: CASSGRDGRNTIYF
J gene: TRBJ2-7; D gene: NA; clone size: few; V gene: TRBV18; CDR3 DNA: TGTGCCAGCTCTCCGACGGTGTCCTACGAGCAGTACTTC; CDR3 protein: CASSPTVSYEQYF
J gene: TRBJ1-5; D gene: NA; clone size: many; V gene: TRBV5-6; CDR3 DNA: TGTGCCAGCAGCTTGTACCCCAAGAACCAGCCCCAGCATTTT; CDR3 protein: CASSLYPKNQPQHF
J gene: TRBJ2-2; D gene: NA; clone size: many; V gene: TRBV7-8; CDR3 DNA: TGTGCCAGCAGCTTACGTCTACCTGGGGCAAGTTTCGCCGGGGAGCTGTTTTTT; CDR3 protein: CASSLRLPGASFAGELFF
J gene: TRBJ1-1; D gene: NA; clone size: few; V gene: TRBV10-1; CDR3 DNA: TGCGCCAGCAGTGAGGGGGTCCTGAACACTGAAGCTTTCTTT; CDR3 protein: CASSEGVLNTEAFF
J gene: TRBJ1-1; D gene: NA; clone size: many; V gene: TRBV5-5; CDR3 DNA: TGTGCCAGCAGCTTGGACGTGAACACTGAAGCTTTCTTT; CDR3 protein: CASSLDVNTEAFF
J gene: TRBJ1-1; D gene: NA; clone size: few; V gene: TRBV20-1; CDR3 DNA: TGCAGTGCTAGTACAAGGGGTTGGGCTTTCTTT; CDR3 protein: CSASTRGWAFF
J gene: TRBJ2-1; D gene: NA; clone size: NA; V gene: TRBV5-4; CDR3 DNA: TGTGCCAGCAGCTTGGATCCAGGGATACGTGAGCAGTTCTTC; CDR3 protein: CASSLDPGIREQFF
J gene: TRBJ1-1; D gene: NA; clone size: NA; V gene: TRBV7-9; CDR3 DNA: TGTGCCAGCAGCTTACTCGACACTGAAGCTTTCTTT; CDR3 protein: CASSLLDTEAFF
J gene: TRBJ2-5; D gene: NA; clone size: many; V gene: TRBV5-1; CDR3 DNA: TGCGCCAGCACCGCGGACACCCCCCAAGAGACCCAGTACTTC; CDR3 protein: CASTADTPQETQYF
J gene: TRBJ2-1; D gene: TRBD2; clone size: NA; V gene: TRBV20-1; CDR3 DNA: TGCAGTGCTAGAGATCTGACTAGCGGGACGGGTGAGCAGTTCTTC; CDR3 protein: CSARDLTSGTGEQFF
J gene: TRBJ2-1; D gene: TRBD2; clone size: many; V gene: TRBV5-1; CDR3 DNA: TGCGCCAGCAGCAATGGACTAGCGGGCGGGAAAGAGCAGTTCTTC; CDR3 protein: CASSNGLAGGKEQFF
J gene: TRBJ1-5; D gene: NA; clone size: NA; V gene: TRBV5-1; CDR3 DNA: TGCGCCAGCACATTGGGTGTTGGGGGACTTAGCAATCAGCCCCAGCATTTT; CDR3 protein: CASTLGVGGLSNQPQHF
J gene: TRBJ2-1; D gene: TRBD2; clone size: many; V gene: TRBV7-8; CDR3 DNA: TGTGCCAGCAGCTTAAGACTAGCGTCGATCGGTGAGCAGTTCTTC; CDR3 protein: CASSLRLASIGEQFF
J gene: TRBJ1-1; D gene: NA; clone size: few; V gene: TRBV7-9; CDR3 DNA: TGTGCCAGCACCGAGGGGTCGGAAGCTTTCTTT; CDR3 protein: CASTEGSEAFF
J gene: TRBJ1-6; D gene: NA; clone size: many; V gene: TRBV19; CDR3 DNA: TGTGCCAGTAGTATAAGCAGGGAAAATTCACCCCTCCACTTT; CDR3 protein: CASSISRENSPLHF
J gene: TRBJ2-2; D gene: TRBD2; clone size: many; V gene: TRBV12-3/TRBV12-4; CDR3 DNA: TGTGCCATTCGAGCGGGAGCTCTAGCGAACACCGGGGAGCTGTTTTTT; CDR3 protein: CAIRAGALANTGELFF
J gene: TRBJ1-3; D gene: NA; clone size: few; V gene: TRBV20-1; CDR3 DNA: TGCAGTGCTAGAGACCTTCCTAACCTGAACACCATATATTTT; CDR3 protein: CSARDLPNLNTIYF
J gene: TRBJ2-2; D gene: NA; clone size: many; V gene: TRBV7-9; CDR3 DNA: TGTGCCAGCAGCTTAGCGTCACCGGGTACCGGGGAGCTGTTTTTT; CDR3 protein: CASSLASPGTGELFF
J gene: TRBJ1-4; D gene: TRBD1; clone size: many; V gene: TRBV14; CDR3 DNA: TGTGCCAGCAGCCCCCGCCAGGGGGGTGAAAAACTGTTTTTT; CDR3 protein: CASSPRQGGEKLFF
J gene: TRBJ1-6; D gene: TRBD1; clone size: NA; V gene: TRBV7-2; CDR3 DNA: TGTGCCAGCAGCTTGCAGGGGGCGGCTGATTCACTCCTCCACTTT; CDR3 protein: CASSLQGAADSLLHF
J gene: TRBJ2-5; D gene: TRBD2; clone size: many; V gene: TRBV2; CDR3 DNA: TGTGCCAGCAGGTCGACTAGCGGATACCAAGAGACCCAGTACTTC; CDR3 protein: CASRSTSGYQETQYF